This record looks at one TCR beta chain sequence and its context. As yet, its antigen is unknown. These data belong to a study of CD8+ T cells in alopecia areata. Following RNA extraction, reverse transcription yielded cDNA that acted as the sequencing template. Measured with immunoSEQ multiplex PCR; TCRdb has only the in-frame clones, and not every one. The sample records around 180,000 clones, just under 65% being singletons. General study points: Scalp and blood retained many expanded lesional clones during tofacitinib.

The treatment is: oral pan-JAK inhibitor, 5-10 mg twice daily. The CDR3 contains 14 residues. The germline gives CDR1 SQVTM, CDR2 ANQGSEA. Trimming took 5 bases from V and 7 from J, leaving 20 bases between them. The clonotype comes from a human donor with alopecia areata. The rearrangement links TRBV29-1 to TRBJ1-2, with D perhaps TRBD1 (6 bases). Sample: CD4+ T cells sorted from blood, taken around week 50, from a patient treated with tofacitinib. CDR3 nucleotide sequence: TGCAGCGTTTCCCCACAGGGAATTATTAGTGGCTACACCTTC. Its protein is CSVSPQGIISGYTF.